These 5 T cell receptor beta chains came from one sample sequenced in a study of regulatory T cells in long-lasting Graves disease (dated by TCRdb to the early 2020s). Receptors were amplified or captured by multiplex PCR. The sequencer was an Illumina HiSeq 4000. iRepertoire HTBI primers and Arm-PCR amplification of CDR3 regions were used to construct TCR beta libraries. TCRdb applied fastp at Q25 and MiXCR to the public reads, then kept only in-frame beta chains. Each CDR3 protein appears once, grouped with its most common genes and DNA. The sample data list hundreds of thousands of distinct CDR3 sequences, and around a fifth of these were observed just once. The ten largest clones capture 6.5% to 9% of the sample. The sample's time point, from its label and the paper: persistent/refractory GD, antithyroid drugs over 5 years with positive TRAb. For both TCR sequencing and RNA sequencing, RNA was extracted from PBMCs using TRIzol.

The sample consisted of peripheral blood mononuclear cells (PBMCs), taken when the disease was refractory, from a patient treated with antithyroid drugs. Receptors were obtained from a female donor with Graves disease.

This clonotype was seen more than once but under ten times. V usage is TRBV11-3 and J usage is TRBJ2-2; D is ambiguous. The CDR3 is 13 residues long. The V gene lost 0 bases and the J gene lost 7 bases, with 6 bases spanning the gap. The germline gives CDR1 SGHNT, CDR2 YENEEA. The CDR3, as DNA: TGTGCCAGCAGCTTAGAGATTCGCGGGGAGCTGTTTTTT. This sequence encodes CASSLEIRGELFF. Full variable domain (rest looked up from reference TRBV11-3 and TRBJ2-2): EAGVVQSPRYKIIEKKQPVAFWCNPISGHNTLYWYLQNLGQGPELLIRYENEEAVDDSQLPKDRFSAERLKGVDSTLKIQPAELGDSAVYLCASSLEIRGELFFGEGSRLTVL.

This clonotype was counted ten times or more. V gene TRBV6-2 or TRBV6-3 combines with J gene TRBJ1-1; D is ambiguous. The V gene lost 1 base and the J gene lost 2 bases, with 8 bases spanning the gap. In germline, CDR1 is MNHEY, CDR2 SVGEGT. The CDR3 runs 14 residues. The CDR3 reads CASSYWTANTEAFF. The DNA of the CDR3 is TGTGCCAGCAGTTACTGGACTGCAAACACTGAAGCTTTCTTT.

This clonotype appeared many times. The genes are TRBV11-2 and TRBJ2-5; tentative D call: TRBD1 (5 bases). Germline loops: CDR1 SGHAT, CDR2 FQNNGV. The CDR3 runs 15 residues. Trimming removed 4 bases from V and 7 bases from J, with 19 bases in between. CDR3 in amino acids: CASSSWTQETGTQYF. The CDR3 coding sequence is TGTGCCAGCAGCTCTTGGACGCAAGAAACAGGGACCCAGTACTTC.

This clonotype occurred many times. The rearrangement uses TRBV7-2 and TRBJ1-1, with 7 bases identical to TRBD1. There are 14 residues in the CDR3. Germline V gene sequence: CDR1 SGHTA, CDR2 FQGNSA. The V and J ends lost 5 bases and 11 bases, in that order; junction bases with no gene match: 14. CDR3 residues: CASSREDRVEFAFF. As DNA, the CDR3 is TGTGCCAGCAGCCGAGAAGACAGGGTCGAGTTCGCTTTCTTT. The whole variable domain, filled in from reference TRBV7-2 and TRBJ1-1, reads GAGVSQSPSNKVTEKGKDVELRCDPISGHTALYWYRQSLGQGLEFLIYFQGNSAPDKSGLPSDRFSAERTGGSVSTLTIQRTQQEDSAVYLCASSREDRVEFAFFGQGTRLTVV.

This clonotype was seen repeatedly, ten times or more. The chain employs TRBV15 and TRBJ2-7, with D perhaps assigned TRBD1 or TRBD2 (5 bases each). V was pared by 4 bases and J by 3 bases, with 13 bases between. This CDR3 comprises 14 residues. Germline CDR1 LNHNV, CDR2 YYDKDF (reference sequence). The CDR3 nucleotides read TGTGCCACCAGCAAAATGGGGACCTTCTACGAGCAGTACTTC. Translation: CATSKMGTFYEQYF.